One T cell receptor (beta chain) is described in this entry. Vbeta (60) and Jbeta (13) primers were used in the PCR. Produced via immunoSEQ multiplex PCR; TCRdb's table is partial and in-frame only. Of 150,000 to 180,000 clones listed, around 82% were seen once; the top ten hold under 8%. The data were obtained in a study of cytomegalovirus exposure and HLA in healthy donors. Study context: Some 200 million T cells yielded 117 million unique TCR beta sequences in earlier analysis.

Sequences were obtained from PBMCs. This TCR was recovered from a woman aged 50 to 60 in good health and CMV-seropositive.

The CDR3 nucleotides are TGTGCCAGCTCACCGGGCGGGGGCCCCTACAATGAGCAGTTCTTC. Translation: CASSPGGGPYNEQFF. The V call is TRBV18, the J call TRBJ2-1, with D tentatively TRBD2 (7 bases). The germline V and J ends were trimmed by 3 bases and 2 bases, with 11 bases remaining between them. Germline V gene lookup returns CDR1 KGHSH and CDR2 LQKENI. The CDR3 extends over 15 amino acids.